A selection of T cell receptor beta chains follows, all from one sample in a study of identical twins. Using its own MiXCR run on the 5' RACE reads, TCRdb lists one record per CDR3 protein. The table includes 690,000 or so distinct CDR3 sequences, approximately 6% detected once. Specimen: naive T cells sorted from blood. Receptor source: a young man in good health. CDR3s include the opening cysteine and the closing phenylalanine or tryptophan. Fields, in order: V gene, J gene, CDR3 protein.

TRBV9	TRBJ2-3	CASSVGQGTDTQYF
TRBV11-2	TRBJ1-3	CASSLNRPVTGNTIYF
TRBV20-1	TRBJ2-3	CSARGVSGNSDTQYF
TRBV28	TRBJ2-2	CASNARSGRVNTGELFF
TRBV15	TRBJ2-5	CATSRDGEETQYF
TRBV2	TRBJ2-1	CASSERADSNEQFF
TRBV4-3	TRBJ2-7	CASSLFGQSTLYEQYF
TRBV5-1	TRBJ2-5	CASSLGASGIRETQYF
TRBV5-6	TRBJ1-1	CASSLLGTANTEAFF
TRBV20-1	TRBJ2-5	CSANNPSGNQETQYF
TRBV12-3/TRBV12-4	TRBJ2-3	CASQGGDTDTQYF
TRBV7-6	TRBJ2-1	CASSSPGTSILNEQFF
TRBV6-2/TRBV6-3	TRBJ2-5	CASSYSSKQETQYF
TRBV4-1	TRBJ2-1	CASSTGTGGHNEQFF
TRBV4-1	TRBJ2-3	CASSPAGGTDTQYF
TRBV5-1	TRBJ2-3	CASSLTSGTAADTQYF
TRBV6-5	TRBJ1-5	CASSYSSGSGQPQHF
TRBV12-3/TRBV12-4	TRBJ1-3	CASTPGAGNTIYF
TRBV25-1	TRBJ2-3	CASSERAATDTQYF
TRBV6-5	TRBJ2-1	CASSSPNDEQFF
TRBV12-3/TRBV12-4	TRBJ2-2	CASSFTPSWDTGELFF
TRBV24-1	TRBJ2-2	CATSDLLGGKAGELFF
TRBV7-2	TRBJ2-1	CASSEGEAGLPYNEQFF
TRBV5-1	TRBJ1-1	CASSGLGIMNTEAFF
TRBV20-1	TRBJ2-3	CSARGRDDTADTDTQYF
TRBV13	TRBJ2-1	CASSLGIAETYNEQFF
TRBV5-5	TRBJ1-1	CASSLVGGLETEAFF
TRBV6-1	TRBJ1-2	CASSQAGDPYGYTF
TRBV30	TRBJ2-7	CAWSALDGWNYEQYF
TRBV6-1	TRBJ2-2	CASRKRDPPTGELFF
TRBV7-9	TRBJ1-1	CASSLSGDPEAFF
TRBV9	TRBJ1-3	CASSAVGSGNTIYF
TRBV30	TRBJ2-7	CACTKRQQGNEQYF
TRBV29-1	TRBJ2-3	CSVGGLLSGTQYF
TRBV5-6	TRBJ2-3	CASSPFLLVPSTDTQYF
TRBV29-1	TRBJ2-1	CSVEAPAAGTSGRDEQFF
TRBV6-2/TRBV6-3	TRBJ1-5	CASSRQGGIGQPQHF
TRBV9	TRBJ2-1	CASSVDTVSSEQFF
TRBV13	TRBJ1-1	CASSLSGTGREAFF
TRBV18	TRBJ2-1	CASSPRGAAQDEQFF